Only a few counts were recorded for the clone carrying this T cell receptor (beta chain). Looked up from germline, CDR1 is SEHNR and CDR2 is FQNEAQ (reference sequence). The CDR3 loop spans 14 amino acids. Trimming took off 5 bases at V and 0 bases at J, with 10 bases between the two ends. The record originates from a study of T cells in Graves' hyperthyroidism and ophthalmopathy. RNA transcripts yielded amplified TCR beta CDR3 regions. In the first-round RT-PCR of the TCR CDR3, the HTBI primer set was used. Each CDR3 protein is one row after TCRdb ran MiXCR on the multiplex PCR reads. The table shows fewer than 400,000 distinct CDR3 sequences, with about a sixth occurring only once.

Sequenced input: blood. This TCR came from a woman younger than 35 with Graves' hyperthyroidism that later progressed to Graves' ophthalmopathy. This chain connects TRBV7-9 to TRBJ2-5, with D hard to call. In DNA, the CDR3 is TGTGCCAGCAGCCCCAACCTAAACCAAGAGACCCAGTACTTC. This encodes CASSPNLNQETQYF.